The 30 T cell receptor beta chains listed next were all sequenced from one sample in a study of identical twins. TCRdb re-derived calls from the 5' RACE reads in MiXCR, one entry per CDR3 protein. The table lists more than 1.5 million distinct CDR3 sequences, about 32% of them singletons. The sequencing input was cord blood. These receptors originate from a newborn girl in good health.

V and J are TRBV5-6 and TRBJ1-2; D is unresolved. Between the trimmed V and J ends, which lost 3 bases and 3 bases, there was a span of 18 bases. Germline V lookup: CDR1 SGHDT, CDR2 YYEEEE. There are 16 residues in the CDR3. The CDR3 here is CASSSRRSWLYYGYTF. In DNA form, the CDR3 reads TGTGCCAGCAGCTCAAGACGGTCTTGGCTCTACTATGGCTACACCTTC.

The chain joins TRBV4-2 to TRBJ2-6; D gene ambiguous. Germline assignment: CDR1 LGHNA and CDR2 YNFKEQ. V shed 0 bases and J shed 0 bases, with 12 bases lying between them. The CDR3 has 18 residues. For the CDR3, the DNA is TGTGCCAGCAGCCAAGATGTCGCCAGGTCCTCTGGGGCCAACGTCCTGACTTTC. This sequence encodes CASSQDVARSSGANVLTF.

This clonotype was detected many times. V gene TRBV9 combines with J gene TRBJ2-1, with D uncertain. Deletions cut 0 bases from V and 4 bases from J, with 11 bases between. CDR1 and CDR2 (germline): SGDLS, YYNGEE. This CDR3 spans 15 amino acids. The CDR3 spells CASSVAGQTYNEQFF. As DNA, the CDR3 is TGTGCCAGCAGCGTAGCTGGGCAGACTTACAATGAGCAGTTCTTC.

The sample holds a few counts of this clonotype. The chain recombines TRBV27 with TRBJ2-2; the match to TRBD2 covers 11 bases. Trimming at V came to 5 bases and at J to 6 bases, leaving 5 bases not matched to a gene. This CDR3 is 15 amino acids long. CDR1 MNHEY and CDR2 SMNVEV come from the germline V gene (reference sequence). CDR3 bases: TGTGCCAGCAGTGCACTAGCGGGAGTTTCCGGGGAGCTGTTTTTT. Protein: CASSALAGVSGELFF.

The chain links TRBV6-1 to TRBJ1-2; D not resolved. Germline assignment: CDR1 MNHNS and CDR2 SASEGT. The CDR3 extends over 12 amino acids. The ends were cut back, 8 bases at V and 4 bases at J, with 11 bases in the middle. CDR3 residues: CASGRAVYGYTF. The DNA for the CDR3 is TGTGCCAGCGGTCGGGCAGTCTATGGCTACACCTTC.

The chain has TRBV5-1 and TRBJ1-4; D is possibly TRBD1 (5 bases). The CDR3 totals 16 residues. The V end was cut by 4 bases, the J end by 0 bases, with 13 bases between. CDR1 SGHRS and CDR2 YFSETQ come from the germline V gene. The CDR3 nucleotides are TGCGCCAGCAGCCTTCTCTCGACAGCAACTAATGAAAAACTGTTTTTT. Amino acids: CASSLLSTATNEKLFF.

The V and J genes are TRBV19 and TRBJ1-2, with TRBD1 matching over 7 bases. The CDR3 sequence is 14 residues long. Germline V CDR1 and CDR2: LNHDA, SQIVND (reference sequence). Trimming took 5 bases from V and 4 from J; bases not matched to a gene: 7. CDR3 sequence reads: CASSGTESPYGYTF. CDR3 coding DNA: TGTGCCAGTAGTGGGACAGAGTCCCCCTATGGCTACACCTTC. The full variable domain, completed using reference TRBV19 and TRBJ1-2, is DGGITQSPKYLFRKEGQNVTLSCEQNLNHDAMYWYRQDPGQGLRLIYYSQIVNDFQKGDIAEGYSVSREKKESFPLTVTSAQKNPTAFYLCASSGTESPYGYTFGSGTRLTVV.

This sequence joins TRBV11-2 and TRBJ2-3; TRBD2 agrees at 13 bases. Per the germline V gene, CDR1 is SGHAT and CDR2 is FQNNGV. There are 18 residues in the CDR3. Germline trimming cut 1 base from V and 4 bases from J; bases unmatched to any gene: 8. The CDR3 protein is CASSLGVGTSGKADTQYF. The CDR3 nucleotides read TGTGCCAGCAGCTTAGGAGTCGGGACTAGCGGGAAAGCAGATACGCAGTATTTT.

This clonotype has only a few counts. The chain joins TRBV29-1 to TRBJ2-5, with 7 bases fitting TRBD2. The CDR3 has 14 amino acids. With 4 bases clipped from V and 5 bases from J, the junction kept 10 bases outside the gene matches. Germline V CDR1 and CDR2: SQVTM, ANQGSEA. The CDR3 coding sequence is TGCAGCGTTGGGGGCCGCGCTAGCGGTGAGACCCAGTACTTC. Protein sequence: CSVGGRASGETQYF.

This rearrangement joins TRBV14 to TRBJ2-7, with D uncertain. CDR1 and CDR2 (germline): SGHDN, FVKESK. This CDR3 contains 14 residues. The germline V and J ends were trimmed by 0 bases and 6 bases, with 12 bases remaining between them. The CDR3 is CASSQDLGRAEQYF. The CDR3 nucleotides read TGTGCCAGCAGCCAAGATTTAGGACGGGCCGAGCAGTACTTC.

The gene calls are TRBV20-1 and TRBJ2-7; unclear D gene. CDR1 and CDR2 from the germline V gene are DFQATT and SNEGSKA (reference sequence). V gave up 4 bases and J gave up 0 bases, with 7 bases separating them. The CDR3 is 12 residues long. The CDR3 reads CSAMGYSYEQYF. In DNA form, the CDR3 reads TGCAGTGCTATGGGGTACTCCTACGAGCAGTACTTC.

The gene calls are TRBV12-3 or TRBV12-4 and TRBJ2-1; D remains unclear. The CDR3 extends over 15 amino acids. Deletions cut 0 bases from V and 8 bases from J, with 14 bases between. The CDR3 region has the DNA TGTGCCAGCAGTTTAGCTTTGTTCCCGGGCGATGAGCAGTTCTTC. This encodes CASSLALFPGDEQFF.

This sequence joins TRBV27 and TRBJ2-6, with 10 positions matching TRBD1. The CDR3 extends over 19 amino acids. Germline loops: CDR1 MNHEY, CDR2 SMNVEV (reference sequence). The trim removed 8 bases at V and 0 bases at J, leaving 13 bases unmatched. CDR3 amino acids: CASLNGQGVYGSGANVLTF. The CDR3 DNA reads as TGTGCCAGCCTAAACGGACAGGGGGTCTATGGCTCTGGGGCCAACGTCCTGACTTTC.

To note about this clonotype: A clone one base away is much larger, so this may be a read error. The J gene is TRBJ2-5, the V gene TRBV10-3, with a weak D call TRBD2 (5 bases). The CDR3 runs 15 residues. V was trimmed by 3 bases and J by 1 base, leaving 12 bases between them. In germline, CDR1 is ENHRY, CDR2 SYGVKD. The CDR3 region has the DNA TGTGCCATCAGTGACCTAGGGAGTAGCCAAGAGACCCAGTACTTC. It translates to CAISDLGSSQETQYF.

CDR3: CSARVGTSGSITDTQYF. As DNA, the CDR3 is TGCAGTGCTAGAGTGGGGACTAGCGGATCTATCACAGATACGCAGTATTTT. This sequence joins TRBV20-1 and TRBJ2-3; 11 positions match TRBD2. V dropped 1 base and J dropped 2; count of bases not matched to a gene: 8. Germline loops: CDR1 DFQATT, CDR2 SNEGSKA (reference sequence). The CDR3 runs to 17 residues.

The V gene is TRBV12-3 or TRBV12-4, the J gene TRBJ1-5; D uncertain. The CDR3 consists of 15 residues. V lost 6 bases and J 0 bases, leaving 12 bases between the germline ends. The CDR3 loop is CASSPSAGSNQPQHF. CDR3 DNA sequence: TGTGCCAGCAGCCCCTCCGCAGGTAGCAATCAGCCCCAGCATTTT.

The chain joins TRBV28 to TRBJ2-7, with D maybe TRBD2 (6 bases). The germline V gene has CDR1 MDHEN and CDR2 SYDVKM. Trimming took 5 bases from V and 1 from J, leaving 12 bases between them. CDR3 length: 14 residues. The CDR3 sequence: CASSTWRGSYEQYF. CDR3 sequence (DNA): TGTGCCAGCAGTACGTGGCGGGGTTCCTACGAGCAGTACTTC.

This clonotype was seen a few times. The CDR3 DNA reads TGTGCCAGCAGTCTCCAATCCCTCTCGGGCAGGGGCCCCTACGAGCAGTACTTC. Translation: CASSLQSLSGRGPYEQYF. This chain connects TRBV12-3 or TRBV12-4 to TRBJ2-7, with D possibly being TRBD1 (6 bases). The CDR3 covers 18 residues. V was trimmed by 5 bases and J by 2 bases, leaving 25 bases between them.

This clonotype was picked up a small number of times. The V call is TRBV20-1, the J call TRBJ1-4; 7 nucleotides align to TRBD1. This CDR3 comprises 15 residues. In germline, CDR1 is DFQATT, CDR2 SNEGSKA (reference sequence). V lost 3 bases and J lost 4; bases outside the gene matches: 8. CDR3 residues: CSARKLTGSNEKLFF. In DNA, the CDR3 is TGCAGTGCTAGGAAACTGACAGGGAGTAATGAAAAACTGTTTTTT.

The chain recombines TRBV13 with TRBJ2-2, with D perhaps TRBD1 (5 bases). This CDR3 is built from 13 residues. Germline loops: CDR1 PRHDT, CDR2 FYEKMQ (reference sequence). Trimming took off 4 bases at V and 3 bases at J, with 6 bases between the two ends. This CDR3 reads CASSSQDTGELFF. The CDR3 bases are TGTGCCAGCAGCTCACAGGACACCGGGGAGCTGTTTTTT.

V and J are TRBV21-1 and TRBJ2-4; the listed D gene, TRBD2, was not tested against the DNA. The J call may be incorrect, as the DNA end agrees better with TRBJ2-7. TRBV21-1 is a pseudogene. The length of the CDR3 is 16 residues. CDR3 region: CASSKYAQDKPYEQYF. DNA of the CDR3: TGTGCCAGCAGCAAATACGCACAGGACAAGCCCTACGAGCAGTACTTC.

V is TRBV4-2 and J is TRBJ2-1; 8 bases fit TRBD1. The V gene end was trimmed by 3 bases and the J gene end by 6 bases; junction bases not matched to a gene: 13. Germline CDR1 is LGHNA and CDR2 is YNFKEQ. The CDR3 has 17 residues. CDR3 sequence (DNA): TGTGCCAGCAGCCAGGCCCGGGACAGGCGAGAAACCAATGAGCAGTTCTTC. Translation: CASSQARDRRETNEQFF.

This chain connects TRBV6-4 to TRBJ2-3; 7 positions match TRBD1. The trim removed 2 bases at V and 1 base at J, leaving 3 bases unmatched. Germline CDR1 is MRHNA and CDR2 is SNTAGT. The CDR3 is 15 amino acids. CDR3: CASSDRQGGTDTQYF. As DNA, the CDR3 is TGTGCCAGCAGTGACCGCCAGGGGGGCACAGATACGCAGTATTTT.

The chain uses TRBV19 and TRBJ2-1; maybe TRBD2 (6 bases). Germline CDR1 is LNHDA and CDR2 is SQIVND (reference sequence). With 3 bases removed from V and 5 bases from J, the gap between germline ends came to 11 bases. The CDR3 is 14 amino acids. CDR3 protein: CASSMRAGNNEQFF. CDR3 bases: TGTGCCAGTAGTATGAGGGCGGGAAACAATGAGCAGTTCTTC.

This clonotype came up a few times. This sequence joins TRBV28 and TRBJ2-7, with 8 nucleotides matching TRBD2. Germline CDR1 MDHEN, CDR2 SYDVKM. J gave up 4 bases and V 5 bases, and 10 bases lay outside the gene matches. CDR3 length equals 15 residues. The CDR3 bases are TGTGCCAGCAGTAGCGATAGCGGGGCGGGTTACGAGCAGTACTTC. Translation gives CASSSDSGAGYEQYF. The full variable domain, its missing parts supplied by reference TRBV28 and TRBJ2-7, is DVKVTQSSRYLVKRTGEKVFLECVQDMDHENMFWYRQDPGLGLRLIYFSYDVKMKEKGDIPEGYSVSREKKERFSLILESASTNQTSMYLCASSSDSGAGYEQYFGPGTRLTVT.

The chain uses TRBV12-3 or TRBV12-4 and TRBJ2-3; 12 nucleotides match TRBD2. CDR3 length: 15 amino acids. V lost 8 bases and J lost 4; bases outside the gene matches: 7. The CDR3 region is CASLRTSGTADTQYF. The CDR3 nucleotides are TGTGCCAGCCTAAGGACTAGCGGGACAGCAGATACGCAGTATTTT.

This chain joins TRBV5-1 and TRBJ2-3; 9 bases fit TRBD2. Germline CDR1 SGHRS, CDR2 YFSETQ. The CDR3 length is 16 residues. With 4 bases clipped from V and 2 bases from J, the junction kept 8 bases outside the gene matches. CDR3 in DNA: TGCGCCAGCAGCCTTCCTTGGACTAGCGACACAGATACGCAGTATTTT. Translating it yields CASSLPWTSDTDTQYF.

A note on this clonotype: Possible read error: a much larger clone is one base away. V usage is TRBV29-1 and J usage is TRBJ1-2; TRBD1 might be the D (5 bases). The germline V gene has CDR1 SQVTM and CDR2 ANQGSEA. CDR3 length equals 13 residues. V was pared by 5 bases and J by 4 bases, with 14 bases between. DNA for the CDR3: TGCAGCGTTAGGGACCCAGCTAGCTATGGCTACACCTTC. It is translated as CSVRDPASYGYTF.

This clonotype turned up a few times. The V and J genes are TRBV3-1 and TRBJ2-6, with D possibly matching TRBD2 (5 bases). Trimming stripped 6 bases from V and 7 bases from J, with 10 bases between. This CDR3 is 13 amino acids long. CDR1 is LGHDT and CDR2 is YNNKEL in the germline V gene (reference sequence). CDR3 sequence (DNA): TGTGCCAGCAGGAATGGAGGAGCCAACGTCCTGACTTTC. Amino acid sequence: CASRNGGANVLTF.

Comments on this clonotype: A much larger clone is a single base away; this may be a read error. The V call is TRBV11-2, the J call TRBJ2-1; maybe TRBD1 (5 bases). CDR1 and CDR2 from the germline V gene are SGHAT and FQNNGV. The CDR3 has 15 amino acids. V was pared by 2 bases and J by 6 bases, with 14 bases between. The CDR3 bases are TGTGCCAGCAGCTTACCGACAGTATACTGCAATGAGCAGTTCTTC. It is translated as CASSLPTVYCNEQFF.